This record covers a single T cell receptor (beta chain). The sample comes from a study of cytomegalovirus exposure and HLA in healthy donors. The PCR employed 60 Vbeta primers together with 13 Jbeta primers. The assay was immunoSEQ multiplex PCR, and TCRdb's table has in-frame clones only and misses some. The table lists under 150,000 clones, 65% to 85% of them singletons, with 5.4% in the top ten. Sequencing input: PBMCs. The receptor was derived from a woman aged 25 to 39 in good health and CMV-seropositive.

The DNA of the CDR3 is TGCGCCAGCAGTAGCGGAGGCAGCTCCACTGAAGCTTTCTTT. It codes for CASSSGGSSTEAFF. The chain combines TRBV10-1 with TRBJ1-1; D not resolved. This CDR3 spans 14 amino acids. V was clipped by 5 bases and J by 4 bases, with 14 bases between them. In germline, CDR1 is WNHNN, CDR2 SYGVQD (reference sequence).